The rows below give T cell receptor beta chains drawn from one sample of a study of blood T cell repertoires in COVID-19. Profiling relied on immunoSEQ multiplex PCR, and the TCRdb table lists in-frame clones only, not all of them. The data hold 75,000 to 100,000 clones, with around four fifths observed a single time. Sequencing was performed on peripheral blood. These receptors were taken from a human donor in a cohort sampled during active COVID-19. Each CDR3 is given without its conserved first and last residue.

>TRBJ1-1|TRBV11-1
ASSRGTGLTNTEAF
>TRBJ1-2|TRBV28
ASSSGTGVYGYT
>TRBJ2-2|TRBV10-1
ASSPPGLAGGPAGELF
>TRBJ2-3|TRBV5-1
ASKNGTSSFTQY
>TRBJ2-7|TRBV20-1
SASQRDRGGYEQY
>TRBJ2-2|TRBV7-3
ASSLGQASTGELF
>TRBJ2-2|TRBV11-3
ASSPRAGGPNTGELF
>TRBJ1-3|TRBV29-1
SARTEIISGNTIY
>TRBJ1-5|TRBV11-2
ASSLGGGTGGVAQPQH
>TRBJ1-1|TRBV5-1
ASSISGQGANTEAF
>TRBJ2-3|TRBV4-2
ASSQGRVAGKDTQY
>TRBJ1-5|TRBV19
ASNRRGVGNQPQH
>TRBJ2-1|TRBV5-1
ASRGGAGGNEQF
>TRBJ1-5|TRBV28
ASSFGVGQPQH
>TRBJ2-3|TRBV24-1
ATSDPPTGYASTDTQY
>TRBJ2-5|TRBV3-1/TRBV3-2
ASSHGLARETQY
>TRBJ1-1|TRBV4-2
ASSQVGDSMNTEAF
>TRBJ2-3|TRBV5-5
ASSLGPPPDTQY
>TRBJ2-7|TRBV3-1/TRBV3-2
ASSSGLAGGYEQY
>TRBJ2-7|TRBV28
ASSSLSGLKDQQY
>TRBJ2-5|TRBV7-2
ASRRMGQGMETQY
>TRBJ1-5|TRBV2
ASSEGQALVTPQH
>TRBJ1-2|TRBV3-1/TRBV3-2
ASSQGQGSNYGYT
>TRBJ2-7|TRBV3-1/TRBV3-2
ASSRMATGSHEQY
>TRBJ2-3|TRBV4-2
ARASTEGDTQY
>TRBJ1-1|TRBV5-1
ASSIDGGTEAF
>TRBJ2-3|TRBV29-1
SVEVSGTDTQY
>TRBJ1-3|TRBV18
ASSPQQGSSGNTIY
>TRBJ1-3|TRBV4-3
ASSQKGTASGNTIY
>TRBJ1-2|TRBV27
ASSLFAPQGLVGYT
>TRBJ1-5|TRBV6-5
ASRNSRGNQPQH
>TRBJ2-1|TRBV7-9
ASSLPGLEQF
>TRBJ1-5|TRBV2
ASSLQGQQPQH
>TRBJ2-5|TRBV2
ASSGTVQETQY
>TRBJ2-7|TRBV11-3
ASSQGLAGFYEQY
>TRBJ2-1|TRBV20-1
SAPFNEQF
>TRBJ1-2|TRBV7-6
ASSLGRGESGYT
>TRBJ1-2|TRBV7-2
ASSLVGTGDYGYT
>TRBJ1-1|TRBV12-3/TRBV12-4
ASRGVLNTEAF
>TRBJ2-1|TRBV24-1
ATSDPGLAGVNEQF
>TRBJ1-4|TRBV2
ASSYGAEKLF
>TRBJ2-1|TRBV19
ASSIRTGGRDEQF
>TRBJ1-4|TRBV5-1
ASSFDRENGKLF
>TRBJ2-7|TRBV2
ASRGGQGAAEQY
>TRBJ1-2|TRBV7-2
ASSLGREDYGYT
>TRBJ1-4|TRBV9
ASSVGRGATNEKLF
>TRBJ1-2|TRBV19
ASSMGQGFPYYGYT
>TRBJ1-4|TRBV4-3
ASSQDRGPNEKLF
>TRBJ1-5|TRBV18
ASSPGNRQPQH
>TRBJ2-5|TRBV2
ASSEVQVQTQY
>TRBJ1-5|TRBV5-1
ASSLDGGQPQH
>TRBJ2-2|TRBV11-2
ASSLSTGELF
>TRBJ1-2|TRBV30
AWSVAGTANYGYT
>TRBJ1-1|TRBV4-1
ASSQDSDTPQAF
>TRBJ2-7|TRBV5-6
ASSMGQYEQY
>TRBJ2-5|TRBV6-5
ASSYGVGTGIETQY
>TRBJ1-1|TRBV6-5
ASTPRGQPNTEAF
>TRBJ1-2|TRBV7-8
ASSVGTAYGYT
>TRBJ2-7|TRBV6-1
ASSELALTYEQY
>TRBJ2-1|TRBV27
ASSLMASGRHENEQF